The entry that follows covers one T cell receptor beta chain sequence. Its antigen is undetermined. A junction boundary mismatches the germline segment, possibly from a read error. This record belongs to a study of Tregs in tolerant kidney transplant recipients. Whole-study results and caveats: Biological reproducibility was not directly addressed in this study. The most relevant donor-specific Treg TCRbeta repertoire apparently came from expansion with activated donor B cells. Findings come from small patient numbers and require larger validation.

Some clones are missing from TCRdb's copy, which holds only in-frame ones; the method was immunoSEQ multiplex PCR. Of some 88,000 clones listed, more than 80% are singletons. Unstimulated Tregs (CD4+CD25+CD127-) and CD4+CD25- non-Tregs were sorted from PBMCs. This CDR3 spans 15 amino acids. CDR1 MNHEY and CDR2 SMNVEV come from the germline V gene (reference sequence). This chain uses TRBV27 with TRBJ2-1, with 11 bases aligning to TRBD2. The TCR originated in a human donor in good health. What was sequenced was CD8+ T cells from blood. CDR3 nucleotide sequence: TGTGTCAGCAGTTTTGTTAGCGGGGGGGCCGGTGAGCAGTTCTTC. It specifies CVSSFVSGGAGEQFF.